This is a list of T cell receptor beta chains from one sample in a study of OX40 agonist ivuxolimab in advanced cancers. This table comes from immunoSEQ multiplex PCR, and its TCRdb copy is limited to in-frame clones, with some not included. Altogether under 50,000 clones are present, around 82% being singletons, with the ten largest covering approximately 7.3%. Here the sequenced sample was CD4+ or CD8+ T cells sorted from blood, taken in a trial of the OX40 agonist ivuxolimab. The receptor set was obtained from an adult with an advanced solid tumor such as melanoma, head and neck, liver or kidney cancer. Each CDR3 is given without its conserved first and last residue.

13,TRBV5-4,TRBJ2-2,ASSWPGGLTGELF
11,TRBV5-4,TRBJ2-1,ASSLKINNEQF
9,TRBV5-1,TRBJ2-5,ASSLLETQY
15,TRBV12-5,TRBJ2-1,ASAPGRLAFGGNEQF
12,TRBV7-2,TRBJ1-1,ASSFASLNTEAF
13,TRBV6-5,TRBJ2-7,ASSYSRQGVHEQY
12,TRBV5-1,TRBJ2-5,ASSEGGAQETQY
12,TRBV10-1,TRBJ1-1,ASSGGTENTEAF
8,TRBV25-1,TRBJ2-7,ASSDYEQY
12,TRBV19,TRBJ1-2,ASSIDREVVGYT
15,TRBV19,TRBJ1-5,ASIPVEAGNSNQPQH
13,TRBV7-8,TRBJ1-2,ASSLITRGVYGYT
11,TRBV9,TRBJ1-2,ASSATGGHGYT
13,TRBV6-6,TRBJ1-1,ASWVRAPSYTEAF
14,TRBV15,TRBJ2-1,ATSRPRGWSYNEQF
12,TRBV2,TRBJ2-3,ATRDGSSTDTQY
12,TRBV27,TRBJ1-2,ASSGGPQIYGYT
13,TRBV2,TRBJ1-5,ASSEIEAGRQPQH